This TCR beta chain was identified in a study of cytomegalovirus exposure and HLA in healthy donors. Study-level points and caveats: Under in vitro conditions, three CMV-associated chains were confirmed as specific for CMV antigens.

The CDR3 extends over 17 amino acids. Germline CDR1 is SEHNR and CDR2 is FQNEAQ (reference sequence). J lost 1 base, V lost 3 bases, and 3 bases had no gene match. TCRdb keeps only in-frame clones here, not all; method: immunoSEQ multiplex PCR. The sample contains 120,000 or so clones, 75% to 90% of which appear only once. Regarding this clone: The antigen is unknown.

The chain joins TRBV7-9 to TRBJ2-5; TRBD2 matches at 15 bases. The sequencing input was PBMCs. The sequence was collected from a young woman in good health and CMV-seronegative. The CDR3 sequence: CASSFPGLAGGQETQYF. CDR3 nucleotides: TGTGCCAGCAGCTTCCCGGGACTAGCGGGAGGCCAAGAGACCCAGTACTTC.